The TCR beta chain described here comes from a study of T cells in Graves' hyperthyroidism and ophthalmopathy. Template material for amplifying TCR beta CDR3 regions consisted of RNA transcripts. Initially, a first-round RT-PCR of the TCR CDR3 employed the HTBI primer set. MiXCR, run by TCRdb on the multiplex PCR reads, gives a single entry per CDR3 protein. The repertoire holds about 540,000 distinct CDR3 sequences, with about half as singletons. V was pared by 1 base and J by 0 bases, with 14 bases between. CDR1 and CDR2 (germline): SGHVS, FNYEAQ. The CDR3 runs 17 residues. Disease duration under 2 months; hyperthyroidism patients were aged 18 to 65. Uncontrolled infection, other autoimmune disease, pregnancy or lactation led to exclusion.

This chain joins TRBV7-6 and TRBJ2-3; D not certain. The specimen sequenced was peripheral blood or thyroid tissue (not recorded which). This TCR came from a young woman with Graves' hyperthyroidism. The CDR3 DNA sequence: TGTGCCAGCAGCTTAGTGGTCGACACAGCTAGCACAGATACGCAGTATTTT. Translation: CASSLVVDTASTDTQYF. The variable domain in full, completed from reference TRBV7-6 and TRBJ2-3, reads GAGVSQSPRYKVTKRGQDVALRCDPISGHVSLYWYRQALGQGPEFLTYFNYEAQQDKSGLPNDRFSAERPEGSISTLTIQRTEQRDSAMYRCASSLVVDTASTDTQYFGPGTRLTVL.